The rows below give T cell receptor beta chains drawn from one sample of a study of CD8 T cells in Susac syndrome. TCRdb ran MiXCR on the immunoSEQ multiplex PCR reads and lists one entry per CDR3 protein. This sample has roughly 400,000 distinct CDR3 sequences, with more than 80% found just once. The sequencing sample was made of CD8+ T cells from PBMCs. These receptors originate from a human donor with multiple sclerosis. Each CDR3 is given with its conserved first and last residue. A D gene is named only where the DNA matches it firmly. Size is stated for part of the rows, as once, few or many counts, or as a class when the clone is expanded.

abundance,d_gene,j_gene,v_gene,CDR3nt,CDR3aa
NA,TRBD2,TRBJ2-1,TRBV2,TGTGCCAGCAGTGATTTGACCAGCGGGGACCACAATGAGCAGTTCTTC,CASSDLTSGDHNEQFF
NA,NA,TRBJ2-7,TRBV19,TGTGCCAGTAGTATCGGGCAGGGGACCTACGAGCAGTACTTC,CASSIGQGTYEQYF
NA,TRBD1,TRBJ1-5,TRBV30,TGTGCCTGGACAGGGGGTCAGCCCCAGCATTTT,CAWTGGQPQHF
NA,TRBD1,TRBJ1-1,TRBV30,TGTGCCTGGAGTGTAGACAGGGGGACTGAAGCTTTCTTT,CAWSVDRGTEAFF
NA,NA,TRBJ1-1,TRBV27,TGTGCCAGCAGTACAAGGGGGGGTGGCACTGAAGCTTTCTTT,CASSTRGGGTEAFF
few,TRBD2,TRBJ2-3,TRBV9,TGTGCCAGCAGCGTCGGACTAGCCGACACAGATACGCAGTATTTT,CASSVGLADTDTQYF
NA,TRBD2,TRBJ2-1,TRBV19,TGTGCCAGTAGTATATTGAGCGGACTAGCGGGAGCATCAAGGTCCTACAATGAGCAGTTCTTC,CASSILSGLAGASRSYNEQFF
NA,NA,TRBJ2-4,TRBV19,TGTGCCAGTAGTGGAGAAGGAGGGATCGGAAACATTCAGTACTTC,CASSGEGGIGNIQYF
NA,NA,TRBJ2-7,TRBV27,TGTGCCAGCAGGTTGGGGGTATCCTACGAGCAGTACTTC,CASRLGVSYEQYF
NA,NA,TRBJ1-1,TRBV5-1,TGCGCCAGCAACTTGGTCGGGCAGAAGAACACTGAAGCTTTCTTT,CASNLVGQKNTEAFF
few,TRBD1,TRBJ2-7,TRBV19,TGTGCCACCTCGACAGGGCCCTACGAGCAGTACTTC,CATSTGPYEQYF
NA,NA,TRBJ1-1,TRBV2,TGTGCCAGCAGATGGATGAACACTGAAGCTTTCTTT,CASRWMNTEAFF
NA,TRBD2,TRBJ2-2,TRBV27,TGTGCCAGCAGTTTAACGGGACAGGGACTAGCGGGAGGCACCGGGGAGCTGTTTTTT,CASSLTGQGLAGGTGELFF
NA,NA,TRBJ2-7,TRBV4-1,TGCGCCAGCAGTCCAATTCCGGGAAACTACGAGCAGTACTTC,CASSPIPGNYEQYF
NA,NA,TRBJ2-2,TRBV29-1,TGCAGCGTCCCAGGGGAGAACACCGGGGAGCTGTTTTTT,CSVPGENTGELFF
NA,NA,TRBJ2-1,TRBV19,TGTGCCATCATCCCGGAGAGGGACAACTCCTACAATGAGCAGTTCTTC,CAIIPERDNSYNEQFF
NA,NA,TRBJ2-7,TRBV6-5,TGTGCCAGCAGTTACTCGAAAGGACAAATTCCCTACGAGCAGTACTTC,CASSYSKGQIPYEQYF
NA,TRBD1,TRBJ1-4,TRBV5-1,TGCGCCAGCAGCGATGGGACAGGCTTCGTAATTAGGGAAAAACTGTTTTTT,CASSDGTGFVIREKLFF
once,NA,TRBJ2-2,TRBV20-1,TGCAGTGCTAGAGAGAATACAGATTCTATTACCGGGGAGCTGTTTTTT,CSARENTDSITGELFF
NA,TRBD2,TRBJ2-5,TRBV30,TGTGCCTGGGCCGGTTACCCCCCGGGGGGGACCAAGACCCTCCAAGAGACCCAGTACTTC,CAWAGYPPGGTKTLQETQYF
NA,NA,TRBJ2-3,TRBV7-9,TGTGCCAGCAGCTTAGCGGACGGGGATACGCAGTATTTT,CASSLADGDTQYF
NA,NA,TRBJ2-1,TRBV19,TGTGCCAGTGTAGCCGGGAGCTCCTACAATGAGCAGTTCTTC,CASVAGSSYNEQFF
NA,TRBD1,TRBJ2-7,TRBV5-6,TGTGCCAGCAGCTTGGCGGACAGGGACTCCTACGAGCAGTACTTC,CASSLADRDSYEQYF
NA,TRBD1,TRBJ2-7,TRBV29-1,TGCAGCGTTGAGGGTATCAGGGACAGGGACTACGAGCAGTACTTC,CSVEGIRDRDYEQYF
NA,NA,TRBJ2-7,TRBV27,TGTGCCAGCAGTTTATCGGTGCAGACGATACCCTACGAGCAGTACTTC,CASSLSVQTIPYEQYF
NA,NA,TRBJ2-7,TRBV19,TGTGCCAGTAGTGGTGCAGGGGGGGCCTACGAGCAGTACTTC,CASSGAGGAYEQYF
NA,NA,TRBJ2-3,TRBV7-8,TGTGCCAGCAGCCGCACCGGGTACTCGCCAGATACGCAGTATTTT,CASSRTGYSPDTQYF
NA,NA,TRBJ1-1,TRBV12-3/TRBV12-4,TGTGCCAGCAGTAGGGGTGGATTGAACACTGAAGCTTTCTTT,CASSRGGLNTEAFF
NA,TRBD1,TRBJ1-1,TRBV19,TGTGCCAGTAGTACCGGGGACAGTGAGGAGAACACTGAAGCTTTCTTT,CASSTGDSEENTEAFF
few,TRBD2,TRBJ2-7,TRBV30,TGTGCCTGGACCGGACTAGCGGGGAACGACTACGAGCAGTACTTC,CAWTGLAGNDYEQYF
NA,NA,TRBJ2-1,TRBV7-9,TGTGCCAGCAGGACGGGGAGCTCCTACAATGAGCAGTTCTTC,CASRTGSSYNEQFF
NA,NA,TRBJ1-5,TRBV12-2,TGTGCAAGTCGCTTCCAATCGACAGCGAATCAGCCCCAGCATTTT,CASRFQSTANQPQHF
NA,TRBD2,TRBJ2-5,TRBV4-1,TGCGCCAGCAGCAACCGACTAGCGGGGGGGCCGGGCCAAGAGACCCAGTACTTC,CASSNRLAGGPGQETQYF
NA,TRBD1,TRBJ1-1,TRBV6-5,TGTGCCAGCAGTTCGAGAAGACAGGGCGATATGGTCACTGAAGCTTTCTTT,CASSSRRQGDMVTEAFF
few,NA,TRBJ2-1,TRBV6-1,TGTGCCAGCAGAGGACAGTCTGAAACCTACAATGAGCAGTTCTTC,CASRGQSETYNEQFF
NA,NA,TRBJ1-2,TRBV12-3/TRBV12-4,TGTGCCAGCAGTCTGCCGGGGCCCTATGGCTACACCTTC,CASSLPGPYGYTF
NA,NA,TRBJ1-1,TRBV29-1,TGCAGCGTTGAGGCGGCAGCACCTAACACTGAAGCTTTCTTT,CSVEAAAPNTEAFF
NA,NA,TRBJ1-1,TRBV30,TGTGCCTGGAGTGTAAAGGGACAACCGAACACTGAAGCTTTCTTT,CAWSVKGQPNTEAFF
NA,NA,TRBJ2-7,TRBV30,TGTGCCTGGAGTGTTAGGGGGAGCCCCTACGAGCAGTACTTC,CAWSVRGSPYEQYF
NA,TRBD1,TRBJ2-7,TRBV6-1,TGTGCCAGCAGTGAATGGGGACAGGTTCGCTCCTACGAGCAGTACTTC,CASSEWGQVRSYEQYF
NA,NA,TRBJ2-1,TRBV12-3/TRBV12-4,TGTGCCACCTGGCGAGGGGGAGGGCTGGATGAGCAGTTCTTC,CATWRGGGLDEQFF